Listed below are T cell receptor beta chains from one sample, sequenced in a study of beta chain features in type 1 diabetes. Libraries were prepared by immunoSEQ multiplex PCR; TCRdb keeps only in-frame clonotypes and omits some of them. The repertoire holds 30,000 to 40,000 clones, with about 64% as singletons. Sequenced material: Tregs from blood. The receptors stem from a woman in her twenties or thirties in good health. CDR3s include the opening cysteine and the closing phenylalanine or tryptophan. The D gene is left open where the match is weak. Rows may omit the clone size; those that give it use once, few, many or a size class.

d_gene	abundance	len	v_gene	j_gene	CDR3aa	CDR3nt
.	medium-sized	12	TRBV25-1	TRBJ2-7	CASSESGHEQYF	TGTGCCAGCAGTGAATCCGGTCACGAGCAGTACTTC
.	.	12	TRBV10-3	TRBJ2-7	CAISEGGHEQYF	TGTGCCATCAGTGAGGGAGGACACGAGCAGTACTTC
TRBD2	.	20	TRBV10-3	TRBJ2-3	CAISESPGASLAGGKDTQYF	TGTGCCATCAGTGAGTCCCCAGGCGCCTCACTAGCGGGGGGTAAAGATACGCAGTATTTT
TRBD2	few	11	TRBV29-1	TRBJ2-5	CSVTSGGTQYF	TGCAGCGTTACCAGCGGGGGGACCCAGTACTTC
.	few	13	TRBV29-1	TRBJ2-7	CSVARAPPLEQYF	TGCAGCGTTGCCCGAGCACCCCCTCTCGAGCAGTACTTC
TRBD1	.	17	TRBV5-4	TRBJ2-2	CASSLGGTGWNTGELFF	TGTGCCAGCAGCTTAGGGGGGACAGGCTGGAACACCGGGGAGCTGTTTTTT
TRBD1	.	15	TRBV5-1	TRBJ2-7	CASSSRQGGTYEQYF	TGCGCCAGCAGCTCACGACAGGGTGGAACCTACGAGCAGTACTTC
TRBD2	few	15	TRBV4-2	TRBJ2-3	CASSQLLAGTDTQYF	TGTGCCAGCAGCCAGCTACTAGCGGGCACAGATACGCAGTATTTT
.	few	15	TRBV7-2	TRBJ2-1	CASSYGAAGYNEQFF	TGTGCCAGCAGCTACGGAGCGGCTGGCTACAATGAGCAGTTCTTC
.	.	14	TRBV27	TRBJ2-7	CASSLMAGTYEQYF	TGTGCCAGCAGTTTAATGGCGGGAACCTACGAGCAGTACTTC
TRBD1	few	15	TRBV6-5	TRBJ1-4	CASSARDRVWEKLFF	TGTGCCAGCAGTGCGCGGGACAGGGTGTGGGAAAAACTGTTTTTT
TRBD1	few	14	TRBV5-4	TRBJ2-7	CASSTGQGAYEQYF	TGTGCCAGCAGCACGGGACAGGGAGCCTACGAGCAGTACTTC
TRBD2	.	15	TRBV5-1	TRBJ2-1	CASSKGTSGRQEQFF	TGCGCCAGCAGCAAGGGGACTAGCGGGAGACAAGAGCAGTTCTTC
TRBD2	few	17	TRBV7-2	TRBJ2-7	CASSLYLGAGPTYEQYF	TGTGCCAGCAGCTTATATCTGGGAGCGGGACCAACCTACGAGCAGTACTTC
.	.	16	TRBV19	TRBJ1-1	CASNSFMPGYISEAFF	TGTGCCAGTAACTCCTTTATGCCAGGGTATATTTCGGAAGCTTTCTTT
TRBD2	.	19	TRBV29-1	TRBJ2-2	CSVDVGLAGSGPNTGELFF	TGCAGCGTCGACGTCGGACTAGCGGGATCAGGTCCGAACACCGGGGAGCTGTTTTTT
.	few	12	TRBV15	TRBJ1-4	CATSFGNEKLFF	TGTGCCACCAGCTTCGGTAATGAAAAACTGTTTTTT
TRBD2	few	15	TRBV2	TRBJ2-2	CASRTSGINTGELFF	TGTGCCAGCCGAACTAGCGGAATAAACACCGGGGAGCTGTTTTTT
TRBD1	.	14	TRBV28	TRBJ2-7	CASRLGQVLDEQYF	TGTGCCAGCAGGCTCGGACAGGTCCTCGACGAGCAGTACTTC
.	.	12	TRBV18	TRBJ2-7	CASSPGAYEQYF	TGTGCCAGCTCACCGGGGGCTTACGAGCAGTACTTC
.	few	14	TRBV29-1	TRBJ1-5	CSVVIGDSNQPQHF	TGCAGCGTTGTTATCGGAGATAGCAATCAGCCCCAGCATTTT
.	.	18	TRBV21-1	TRBJ2-5	CASSKALVERDGEETQYF	TGTGCCAGCAGCAAAGCGCTTGTCGAGCGGGACGGCGAAGAGACCCAGTACTTC
.	.	14	TRBV6-1	TRBJ2-7	CASRWAQADYEQYF	TGTGCCAGCAGGTGGGCCCAAGCGGATTACGAGCAGTACTTC
.	few	14	TRBV4-3	TRBJ2-4	CASSQDLQARGPIF	TGCGCCAGCAGCCAAGATCTCCAGGCCAGGGGCCCAATCTTC
TRBD2	.	15	TRBV7-8	TRBJ2-7	CASSLDGLAGLEQYF	TGTGCCAGCAGCTTAGATGGACTAGCGGGTCTCGAGCAGTACTTC
TRBD2	.	18	TRBV30	TRBJ2-1	CAWSGRGGLGGGYNEQFF	TGTGCCTGGAGTGGGCGCGGGGGGCTGGGCGGGGGGTACAATGAGCAGTTCTTC
TRBD1	once	15	TRBV7-3	TRBJ2-5	CASSLIGDRDATQYF	TGTGCCAGCAGCTTAATCGGGGACAGGGATGCGACCCAGTACTTC
.	few	14	TRBV7-3	TRBJ2-2	CASSPPGNTGELFF	TGTGCCAGCAGCCCCCCAGGGAACACCGGGGAGCTGTTTTTT